These T cell receptor beta chains were read from a single sample in a study of blood T cell repertoires in COVID-19. Profiling relied on immunoSEQ multiplex PCR, and the TCRdb table lists in-frame clones only, not all of them. The table has more than 250,000 clones, around 89% seen once. Sequencing used PBMCs or T cells enriched from blood (not recorded which). The receptor set was obtained from a woman in her late teens or twenties with acute COVID-19. Each CDR3 is given with its conserved first and last residue. The D gene is left open where the match is weak. Expanded clones are given a class, and other clones once, few, many or no size at all.

j_call v_call d_call clone_size cdr3_nt cdr3_aa
TRBJ1-5 TRBV18 TRBD1 . TGTGCCAGCTCGTCCGGGACAGGGGCTAGCAATCAGCCCCAGCATTTT CASSSGTGASNQPQHF
TRBJ2-3 TRBV5-4 TRBD2 once TGTGCCAGCAGCTTGGTTGGCGGGAGGGCCTCGGGAGATACGCAGTATTTT CASSLVGGRASGDTQYF
TRBJ2-1 TRBV21-1 . . TGTGCCAGCAGCAAGGGACTAGATAAACACAATGAGCAGTTCTTC CASSKGLDKHNEQFF
TRBJ2-7 TRBV29-1 . . TGCAGCGTAGGGGGGGGACACGGCTCCTACGAGCAGTACTTC CSVGGGHGSYEQYF
TRBJ2-3 TRBV7-9 . . TGTGCCAGCAGCTTAGAGCTAGGCGAAACAGATACGCAGTATTTT CASSLELGETDTQYF
TRBJ2-1 TRBV18 . . TGTGCCAGCTCACCCACCCGAGATGAGCAGTTCTTC CASSPTRDEQFF
TRBJ1-6 TRBV6-5 TRBD1 . TGTGCCAGCAGTTACTCGAGGGACAGACGTAATTCACCCCTCCACTTT CASSYSRDRRNSPLHF
TRBJ2-5 TRBV4-1 . . TGCGCCAGCAGCCAAGGGCAGGGAGAGACCCAGTACTTC CASSQGQGETQYF
TRBJ2-6 TRBV19 . . TGTGCCAGTAGTATCAGGGGCTCTGGGGCCAACGTCCTGACTTTC CASSIRGSGANVLTF
TRBJ1-1 TRBV6-5 . . TGTGCCAGCAGGCAGATGATTCAGGGGAACACTGAAGCTTTCTTT CASRQMIQGNTEAFF
TRBJ2-2 TRBV7-9 TRBD2 . TGTGCCAGCAGCCCGACTAGCGGGACGAACACCGGGGAGCTGTTTTTT CASSPTSGTNTGELFF
TRBJ2-1 TRBV7-9 TRBD1 . TGTGCCAGCAGGCCGACAGGGGACGAGCAGTTCTTC CASRPTGDEQFF
TRBJ2-7 TRBV6-5 . . TGTGCCAGCCGAAACCAGGGGGGTCTAACCTACGAGCAGTACTTC CASRNQGGLTYEQYF
TRBJ2-7 TRBV29-1 TRBD1 . TGCAGCGTTGAAGTCCTGCGGGGACAGGCCCCCGTAGACTACGAGCAGTACTTC CSVEVLRGQAPVDYEQYF
TRBJ2-3 TRBV24-1 TRBD2 . TGTGCCACCGGGACTAGTTCCACAGATACGCAGTATTTT CATGTSSTDTQYF
TRBJ2-7 TRBV19 TRBD2 . TGTGCCAGTAGTGGGACTAGCGCGTCCTACGAGCAGTACTTC CASSGTSASYEQYF
TRBJ2-5 TRBV28 . once TGTGCCAGCAGTTTTAGCACGAGCGGTGGATGGGAGACCCAGTACTTC CASSFSTSGGWETQYF
TRBJ1-3 TRBV6-5 . few TGTGCCAGCAGTTCGACTGATTCTGGAAACACCATATATTTT CASSSTDSGNTIYF
TRBJ1-1 TRBV5-1 . . TGCGCCAGCAGCTGGTCGGGGGGATCTATTACTGAAGCTTTCTTT CASSWSGGSITEAFF
TRBJ2-5 TRBV25-1 . . TGTGCCAGCAGTGAATCTCCCAGGGACCAAGAGACCCAGTACTTC CASSESPRDQETQYF
TRBJ2-2 TRBV29-1 . . TGCAGCGTTGAAGGCCAGGGGTGGCCCGGGGAGCTGTTTTTT CSVEGQGWPGELFF
TRBJ2-2 TRBV6-5 TRBD2 . TGTGCCAGCAGATTGGGGACTAGCGGGATCGGGGAGCTGTTTTTT CASRLGTSGIGELFF
TRBJ2-1 TRBV29-1 . . TGCAGCGTTGAAACAGGGAGTATCTATGTGCGGTTCTTC CSVETGSIYVRFF
TRBJ2-3 TRBV18 TRBD2 . TGTGCCAGCTCACCTAGTGCGGGAGTTGCAGATACGCAGTATTTT CASSPSAGVADTQYF
TRBJ1-2 TRBV19 TRBD1 . TGTGCCAGTAGTATCGGAGGGGGCAACTATGGCTACACCTTC CASSIGGGNYGYTF
TRBJ2-7 TRBV27 TRBD1 . TGTGCCAGCAGTTTTTACAGGGACAGGACCTCCTACGAGCAGTACTTC CASSFYRDRTSYEQYF
TRBJ2-1 TRBV5-1 TRBD1 . TGCGCCAGCAGCATGGGACAGAGGCACTTGGGTGAGCAGTTCTTC CASSMGQRHLGEQFF
TRBJ1-5 TRBV7-8 TRBD1 . TGTGCCAGCAGCTTATTCCAGGGGGAGTATGATCAGCCCCAGCATTTT CASSLFQGEYDQPQHF
TRBJ2-7 TRBV29-1 TRBD1 once TGCAGCGGGGGACAGGGTTCCTACGAGCAGTACTTC CSGGQGSYEQYF
TRBJ2-3 TRBV6-5 . once TGTGCCAGCATCCTGAGGAGCGGGCCCACAGATACGCAGTATTTT CASILRSGPTDTQYF
TRBJ1-5 TRBV2 . . TGTGCCAGCAGTGAGGTGGTCAGGCCGACATGGCCCCAGCATTTT CASSEVVRPTWPQHF
TRBJ2-5 TRBV10-3 TRBD2 . TGTGCCATCAGTGAACTGTCGGGACTAGCGTCAGAGACCCAGTACTTC CAISELSGLASETQYF
TRBJ2-2 TRBV18 . . TGTGCCAGCTCACCACGTACTACAAACACCGGGGAGCTGTTTTTT CASSPRTTNTGELFF
TRBJ2-3 TRBV7-2 TRBD1 . TGTGCCAGCAGTCATCAAGCGACAGGGACGTACACAGATACGCAGTATTTT CASSHQATGTYTDTQYF
TRBJ2-2 TRBV2 . . TGTGCCAGCAGGGATGACAGTTCCTACACCGGGGAGCTGTTTTTT CASRDDSSYTGELFF
TRBJ2-7 TRBV6-5 TRBD1 . TGTGCCAGCAGTTATATGCAGGGGGCTCCCTACGAGCAGTACTTC CASSYMQGAPYEQYF
TRBJ2-4 TRBV19 . . TGTGCCAGTCAACAGGAACTAGCCAAAAACATTCAGTACTTC CASQQELAKNIQYF
TRBJ1-6 TRBV6-1 . . TGTGCCAGCAGTGAAGCTTGGACAGCCCCTAATTCACCCCTCCACTTT CASSEAWTAPNSPLHF
TRBJ1-2 TRBV25-1 TRBD1 . TGTGCCAGCAGCCCCGACAGGGGGTCGTTTCTCTGGGAGCGCGGCTACACCTTC CASSPDRGSFLWERGYTF
TRBJ2-4 TRBV10-2 . . TGCGCCAGCAGGGGGACATCGATAGCCAAAAACATTCAGTACTTC CASRGTSIAKNIQYF
TRBJ2-3 TRBV9 TRBD2 . TGTGCCAGCAGCGGAGGACTAGCGGGAGTGTCAGATACGCAGTATTTT CASSGGLAGVSDTQYF
TRBJ1-5 TRBV6-1 . . TGTGCCAGCAGTGCCCCGACAGGCAATAGCAATCAGCCCCAGCATTTT CASSAPTGNSNQPQHF
TRBJ1-4 TRBV7-9 TRBD1 once TGTGCCAGCAGCGGACGACAGGGGACGTATTTTGCAACTAATGAAAAACTGTTTTTT CASSGRQGTYFATNEKLFF
TRBJ2-1 TRBV27 . . TGTGCCAGCAGTTTTGGGCGGGGAGGCGATGAGCAGTTCTTC CASSFGRGGDEQFF
TRBJ1-2 TRBV12-3/TRBV12-4 TRBD1 once TGTGCCAGCAGTCCGGGGACAGCCTATGGCTACACCTTC CASSPGTAYGYTF
TRBJ1-1 TRBV27 TRBD1 . TGTGCCAGCAGCCTTGGGACAGCCACTATGAACACTGAAGCTTTCTTT CASSLGTATMNTEAFF